The 14 T cell receptor beta chains below were found in one sample sequenced in a study of cytomegalovirus exposure and HLA in healthy donors. A multiplex PCR was run with 60 Vbeta primers and 13 Jbeta primers. TCRdb's table, derived via immunoSEQ multiplex PCR, lists solely in-frame clones and lacks some. Among tens of thousands of clones listed, over 9% were seen once. Sequencing used PBMCs. The source of these receptors is a man aged 55 to 70 in good health and CMV-seropositive.

This clone was recorded a few times. V usage is TRBV2 and J usage is TRBJ2-5; 12 nucleotides match TRBD2. The length of the CDR3 is 14 residues. CDR1 is SNHLY, CDR2 FYNNEI, per germline. After removal of 7 bases from V and 4 bases from J, the junction contained 4 bases not matched to a gene. The CDR3 DNA follows: TGTGCCAGCATGAGACTAGCGGGAGTAGAGACCCAGTACTTC. Translating gives CASMRLAGVETQYF.

The gene calls are TRBV28 and TRBJ2-2; TRBD1 matches 7 bases. Trimming took 6 bases from V and 5 from J; bases not matched to a gene: 9. The CDR3 consists of 15 residues. CDR1 is MDHEN and CDR2 is SYDVKM in the germline V gene. The CDR3 sequence is CASRRTGTVTGELFF. The CDR3 DNA is TGTGCCAGCAGACGGACCGGGACAGTGACCGGGGAGCTGTTTTTT. Complete variable domain (other parts from reference TRBV28 and TRBJ2-2): DVKVTQSSRYLVKRTGEKVFLECVQDMDHENMFWYRQDPGLGLRLIYFSYDVKMKEKGDIPEGYSVSREKKERFSLILESASTNQTSMYLCASRRTGTVTGELFFGEGSRLTVL.

This clone was counted a few times. The chain uses TRBV30 and TRBJ1-2; 9 bases are shared with TRBD1. The CDR3 is made up of 12 amino acids. V gave up 0 bases and J gave up 12 bases; unmatched junction bases: 5. Germline CDR1 is GTSNPN and CDR2 is SVGIG (reference sequence). The DNA for the CDR3 is TGTGCCTGGAGTGTACGGGACAGGGTGAACACCTTC. This translates into CAWSVRDRVNTF.

The J gene is TRBJ2-2, the V gene TRBV2, with TRBD2 matching over 7 bases. Germline trimming cut 6 bases from V and 1 base from J; bases unmatched to any gene: 5. Germline V lookup: CDR1 SNHLY, CDR2 FYNNEI. This CDR3 has 15 residues. The CDR3: CASRGGDQNTGELFF. The CDR3 DNA follows: TGTGCCAGCAGGGGGGGGGACCAGAACACCGGGGAGCTGTTTTTT.

The J gene is TRBJ1-1, the V gene TRBV7-9; D not resolved. The CDR3 totals 14 residues. Trimming removed 4 bases at V and 1 base at J, with 10 bases between. Germline V CDR1 and CDR2: SEHNR, FQNEAQ (reference sequence). The CDR3 reads CASSYVFSNTEAFF. CDR3 nucleotides: TGTGCCAGCAGCTATGTATTCTCGAACACTGAAGCTTTCTTT.

This clone showed up just a few times. The rearrangement uses TRBV29-1 and TRBJ2-7; 15 nucleotides line up with TRBD2. J was trimmed by 6 bases and V by 6 bases; bases with no gene match: 9. Germline V gene sequence: CDR1 SQVTM, CDR2 ANQGSEA. The CDR3 extends over 15 amino acids. CDR3 sequence (DNA): TGCAGCGTGGAAAAAGGACTAGCGGGAGGGCGCGAGCAGTACTTC. It yields the protein CSVEKGLAGGREQYF.

The V call is TRBV14, the J call TRBJ2-6; TRBD2 might be the D (6 bases). The ends were cut back, 4 bases at V and 4 bases at J, with 14 bases in the middle. CDR1 and CDR2 (germline): SGHDN, FVKESK. CDR3 length: 16 residues. The CDR3 DNA follows: TGTGCCAGCAGCCGGGACGGGGGAGCCGGGGCCAACGTCCTGACTTTC. Amino acids: CASSRDGGAGANVLTF.

This clone has more than one count but fewer than ten. This chain uses TRBV7-2 with TRBJ1-1, with a possible D match to TRBD1 (6 bases). V lost 6 bases to trimming and J lost 2 bases, with 10 bases between them. The CDR3 runs to 13 residues. CDR1 is SGHTA and CDR2 is FQGNSA in the germline V gene. Here the CDR3 DNA reads TGTGCCAGCAGTTCGGACAGCAACACTGAAGCTTTCTTT. This gives the protein CASSSDSNTEAFF.

This chain links TRBV29-1 with TRBJ2-5; TRBD2 might be the D (5 bases). Germline-derived CDR1 and CDR2 are SQVTM and ANQGSEA. The CDR3 consists of 12 residues. The V and J ends lost 8 bases and 3 bases respectively, with 13 bases between them. The CDR3 loop is CSFRTSEETQYF. CDR3 in DNA: TGCAGCTTCCGGACTTCCGAAGAGACCCAGTACTTC.

This clone was detected a few times. The chain has TRBV5-6 and TRBJ2-2, with D tentatively TRBD2 (6 bases). This CDR3 contains 17 residues. Germline V gene lookup returns CDR1 SGHDT and CDR2 YYEEEE. Trimming shortened V by 2 bases and J by 3 bases, and 17 bases separated the two germline ends. The CDR3 loop reads CASSFLSLARDTGELFF. CDR3 DNA sequence: TGTGCCAGCAGCTTTCTCTCGCTAGCGAGGGACACCGGGGAGCTGTTTTTT.

This clone was seen only a few times. The gene calls are TRBV6-1 and TRBJ1-1; no definite D call. This CDR3 is 12 amino acids long. V lost 4 bases and J lost 5, with 8 bases in between. Germline assignment: CDR1 MNHNS and CDR2 SASEGT. The CDR3 region is CASSVSGTEAFF. Written as DNA, the CDR3 is TGTGCCAGCAGTGTATCAGGAACTGAAGCTTTCTTT.

The rearrangement links TRBV5-1 to TRBJ2-2; TRBD2 aligns across 8 bases. V lost 9 bases to trimming and J lost 0 bases; unmatched junction nucleotides: 7. This CDR3 contains 15 residues. Germline CDR1 reads SGHRS; CDR2 reads YFSETQ. The CDR3 region has the DNA TGCGCCACCGCGGGCGGGGGGTCGAACACCGGGGAGCTGTTTTTT. Protein sequence: CATAGGGSNTGELFF. Supplemented by reference TRBV5-1 and TRBJ2-2, the full variable domain reads KAGVTQTPRYLIKTRGQQVTLSCSPISGHRSVSWYQQTPGQGLQFLFEYFSETQRNKGNFPGRFSGRQFSNSRSEMNVSTLELGDSALYLCATAGGGSNTGELFFGEGSRLTVL.

This clone showed up just a few times. The CDR3: CASMQGGGENIQYF. As DNA, the CDR3 is TGTGCCAGCATGCAAGGGGGGGGAGAGAACATTCAGTACTTC. The chain is built from TRBV28 and TRBJ2-4; tentatively, D is TRBD2 (7 bases). The CDR3 loop spans 14 amino acids. Per germline, CDR1 MDHEN and CDR2 SYDVKM. V was clipped by 7 bases and J by 7 bases, with 17 bases between them.

This clone was seen a handful of times. The chain uses TRBV9 and TRBJ2-2, with D possibly being TRBD1 (6 bases). V lost 3 bases and J lost 5, with 11 bases in between. Looked up from germline, CDR1 is SGDLS and CDR2 is YYNGEE. The CDR3 is made up of 14 amino acids. CDR3 sequence: CASSAGQFTGELFF. CDR3 DNA sequence: TGTGCCAGCAGCGCCGGACAGTTTACCGGGGAGCTGTTTTTT.